This entry lists 3 T cell receptor beta chains sequenced from one sample in a study of beta chain features in type 1 diabetes. The study reverse transcribed the entire isolated RNA, so it sequenced expressed TCRB transcripts. Assay: immunoSEQ multiplex PCR; the TCRdb copy retains only in-frame clones and omits some. The sample has under 900,000 clones, 17% seen once. Source material: naive CD4+ T cells from blood. The receptors were gathered from a woman aged 18-29 years in good health.

This clone was detected a few times. The rearrangement links TRBV25-1 to TRBJ2-7; TRBD1 is a possible D gene (6 bases). V was pared by 5 bases and J by 2 bases, with 10 bases between. Germline V lookup: CDR1 MGHDK, CDR2 SYGVNS. The CDR3 covers 13 residues. CDR3 protein: CASSSTGTYEQYF. CDR3 DNA: TGTGCCAGCAGTTCAACAGGGACCTACGAGCAGTACTTC.

The V gene is TRBV11-2, the J gene TRBJ1-3; D uncertain. V was cut by 2 bases and J by 4 bases, with 3 bases left in between. The CDR3 is 12 residues long. The germline V gene has CDR1 SGHAT and CDR2 FQNNGV. The CDR3 loop is CASSLSGNTIYF. Written as DNA, the CDR3 is TGTGCCAGCAGCTTATCAGGAAACACCATATATTTT.

The genes are TRBV18 and TRBJ2-7; D not resolved. The CDR3 runs to 13 residues. From germline, CDR1 is KGHSH and CDR2 LQKENI. Trimming took 8 bases from V and 5 from J, leaving 16 bases between them. CDR3 in amino acids: CASHDIGINEQYF. DNA for the CDR3: TGTGCCAGCCACGACATAGGGATCAACGAGCAGTACTTC.